This TCR beta chain was retrieved from a study of blood T cell repertoires in COVID-19. Study-wide background: Acute and convalescent COVID-19 specimens originated in the United States, Italy and Spain. PBMCs, B-cell-depleted T cells, or T cells were the source of the cDNA or gDNA that made up the material.

This CDR3 is 15 amino acids long. V gave up 5 bases and J gave up 5 bases; unmatched junction bases: 7. Original analysis: Amplification from reference gene primers served as the basis for estimated nucleated cell counts. Produced via immunoSEQ multiplex PCR; TCRdb's table is partial and in-frame only. Clone size and V and J calls were adopted from that table, with D and trimming inferred from the DNA. The sample records approximately 100,000 clones, 84% being singletons. The source is a woman in her sixties with acute or convalescent COVID-19. The rearrangement joins TRBV5-7 to TRBJ2-1, with 10 bases aligning to TRBD2. TRBV5-7 is noted as an ORF with a role that remains uncertain. The sequenced sample was peripheral blood. CDR3 in amino acids: CASREGLADNNEQFF. The CDR3 nucleotides read TGTGCCAGCAGGGAAGGACTAGCGGATAACAATGAGCAGTTCTTC.